This T cell receptor (beta chain) is drawn from a study of blood T cell repertoires in COVID-19. Background on the study: COVID-19 samples collected from the United States, Italy and Spain covered acute and convalescent phases.

TCRdb's table, derived via immunoSEQ multiplex PCR, lists solely in-frame clones and lacks some. The profile shows tens of thousands of clones, 87% of them singletons. The germline gives CDR1 LNHDA, CDR2 SQIVND (reference sequence). The CDR3 loop spans 15 amino acids. The V and J ends lost 6 bases and 0 bases respectively, with 12 bases between them. The gene calls are TRBV19 and TRBJ2-1; D remains unclear. The sequence was collected from a man aged 60 to 75 with active COVID-19. The sequencing sample was made of peripheral blood. The CDR3 loop reads CASRLSYSSYNEQFF. CDR3 nucleotides: TGTGCCAGTAGGCTTTCTTATAGCTCCTACAATGAGCAGTTCTTC.